The following is a TCR beta chain sequence with its context. Its specificity is not known. The data stem from a study of prognosis after radiotherapy for stage I lung cancer. On the study more broadly: Among the enrolled patients, fewer than 15 had newly diagnosed primary stage I lung tumors, while 4 or 5 had oligometastatic NSCLC following surgical resection of the primary tumor. There were a few patients who developed distant metastases (median around seven months) after radiotherapy, while more than 14 showed no significant progression.

With two-round multiplex PCR, TCR beta CDR3 sequences were amplified from genomic DNA. For every TRBV and TRBJ gene, a specific primer was used in first-round PCR. TCRdb reanalysed the multiplex PCR reads using MiXCR and keeps one entry per CDR3 protein. In the table there are approximately 22,000 distinct CDR3 sequences, approximately 43% of which are singletons. The CDR3 runs 14 residues. Per the germline V gene, CDR1 is DFQATT and CDR2 is SNEGSKA (reference sequence). Trimming at V came to 4 bases and at J to 5 bases, leaving 9 bases not matched to a gene. Study-level results: Reports indicated that TRBV and TRBJ gene usage differed between patients with and without metastases, including differences in several V and a couple of J genes after SBRT.

Sequencing used PBMCs, obtained before or after stereotactic body radiation therapy (not recorded which). The V and J genes are TRBV20-1 and TRBJ1-1; 8 bases are a match to TRBD1. This clonotype was sampled from a donor aged 50 or older with non-small cell lung cancer. The CDR3 region has the DNA TGCAGTGCTATATATCCGAGGACAGGGACTGAAGCTTTCTTT. Translating it yields CSAIYPRTGTEAFF.